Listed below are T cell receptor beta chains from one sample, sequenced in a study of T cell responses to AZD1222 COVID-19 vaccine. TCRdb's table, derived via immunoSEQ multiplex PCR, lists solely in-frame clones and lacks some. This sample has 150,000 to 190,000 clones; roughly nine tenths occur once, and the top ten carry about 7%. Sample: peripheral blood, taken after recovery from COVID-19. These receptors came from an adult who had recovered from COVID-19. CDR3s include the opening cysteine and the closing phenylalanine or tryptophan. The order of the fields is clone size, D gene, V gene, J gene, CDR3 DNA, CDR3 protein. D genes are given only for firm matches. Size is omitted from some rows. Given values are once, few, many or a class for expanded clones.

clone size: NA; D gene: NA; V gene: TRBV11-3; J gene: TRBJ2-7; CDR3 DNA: TGTGCCAGCAGCTTAGGAGTCAGTCCCTACGAGCAGTACTTC; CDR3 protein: CASSLGVSPYEQYF
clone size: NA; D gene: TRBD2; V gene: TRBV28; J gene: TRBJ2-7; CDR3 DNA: TGTGCCAGCAGTTTATATCCACTAGCGGGGCGATCCTACGAGCAGTACTTC; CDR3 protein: CASSLYPLAGRSYEQYF
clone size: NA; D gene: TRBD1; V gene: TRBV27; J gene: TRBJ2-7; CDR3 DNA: TGTGCCAGCAGCACCCGGACAGGGGGCCGGTACGAGCAGTACTTC; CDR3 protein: CASSTRTGGRYEQYF
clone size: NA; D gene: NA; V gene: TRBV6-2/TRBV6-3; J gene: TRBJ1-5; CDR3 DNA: TGTGCCAGCAGCCTTAGGGGGGCATTTCAGCCCCAGCATTTT; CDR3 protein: CASSLRGAFQPQHF
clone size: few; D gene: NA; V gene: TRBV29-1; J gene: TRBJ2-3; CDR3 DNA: TGCAGCGTTGAGCGCAGGGTTAGCACAGATACGCAGTATTTT; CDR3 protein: CSVERRVSTDTQYF
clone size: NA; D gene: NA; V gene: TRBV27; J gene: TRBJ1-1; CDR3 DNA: TGTGCCAGCAGTACAGGGCAATACACTGAAGCTTTCTTT; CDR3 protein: CASSTGQYTEAFF
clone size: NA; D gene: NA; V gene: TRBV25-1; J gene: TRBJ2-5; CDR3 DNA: TGTGCCAGCAGTCGACAGCACCTCCAAGAGACCCAGTACTTC; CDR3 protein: CASSRQHLQETQYF
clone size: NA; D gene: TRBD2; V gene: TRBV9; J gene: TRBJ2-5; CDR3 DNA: TGTGCCAGCAGCGTAGGCGGGGGAAGAGTGTCGGAGACCCAGTACTTC; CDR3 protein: CASSVGGGRVSETQYF
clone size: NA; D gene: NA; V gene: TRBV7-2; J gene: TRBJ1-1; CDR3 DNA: TGTGCCAGCGGGGTCAACACTGAAGCTTTCTTT; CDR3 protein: CASGVNTEAFF
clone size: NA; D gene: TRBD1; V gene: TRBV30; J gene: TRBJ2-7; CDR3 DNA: TGTGCCCCGTGCTGGGGGACAGGGGCTGAGCAGTACTTC; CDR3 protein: CAPCWGTGAEQYF
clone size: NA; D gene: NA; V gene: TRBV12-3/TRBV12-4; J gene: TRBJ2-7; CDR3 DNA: TGTGCCAGCAGTTTTAGTTCTGTCTACGAGCAGTACTTC; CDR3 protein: CASSFSSVYEQYF
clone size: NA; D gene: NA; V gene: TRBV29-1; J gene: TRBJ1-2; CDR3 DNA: TGCAGCGTTGATGGGGGTGTCAGATATGGCTACACCTTC; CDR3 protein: CSVDGGVRYGYTF
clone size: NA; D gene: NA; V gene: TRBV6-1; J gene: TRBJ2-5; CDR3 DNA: TGTGCCAGCAGTGACCCTCCCTGGTCGGGGGCCCAGTACTTC; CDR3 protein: CASSDPPWSGAQYF
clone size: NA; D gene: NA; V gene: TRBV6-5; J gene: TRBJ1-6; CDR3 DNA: TGTGCCAGCAGTTATTTCACAGGCCTGAATAATTCACCCCTCCACTTT; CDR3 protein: CASSYFTGLNNSPLHF
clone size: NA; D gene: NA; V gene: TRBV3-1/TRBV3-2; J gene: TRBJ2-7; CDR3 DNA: TGTGCCAGCAGCCAATTTCGGGGGGAGCAGTACTTC; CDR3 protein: CASSQFRGEQYF
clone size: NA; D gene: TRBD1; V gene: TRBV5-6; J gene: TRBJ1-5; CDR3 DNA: TGTGCCAGCAGCTTGAGAAGGGGGCGGAATCAGCCCCAGCATTTT; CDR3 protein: CASSLRRGRNQPQHF
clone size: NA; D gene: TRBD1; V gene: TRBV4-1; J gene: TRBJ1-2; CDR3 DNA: TGCGCCAGCAGCTATCCGGGACAGGGGGGCTATGGCTACACCTTC; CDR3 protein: CASSYPGQGGYGYTF
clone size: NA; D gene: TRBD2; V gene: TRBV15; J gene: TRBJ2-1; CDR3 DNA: TGTGCCACCAGCAGGTTCGGGGGGGGCTCCTACAATGAGCAGTTCTTC; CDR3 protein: CATSRFGGGSYNEQFF
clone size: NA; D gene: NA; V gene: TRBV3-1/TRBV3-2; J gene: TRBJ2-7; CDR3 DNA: TGTGCCAGCAGCCCCCGTTTAGGGAGGAACGAGCAGTACTTC; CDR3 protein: CASSPRLGRNEQYF
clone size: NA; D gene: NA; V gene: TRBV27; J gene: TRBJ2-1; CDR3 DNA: TGTGCCAGCAGTTTAGGTCTTAGCTCCTACAATGAGCAGTTCTTC; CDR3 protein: CASSLGLSSYNEQFF
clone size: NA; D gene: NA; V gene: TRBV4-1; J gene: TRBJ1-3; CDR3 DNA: TGCGCCAGCAGCCAGACCAGGGGAAACACCATATATTTT; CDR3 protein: CASSQTRGNTIYF
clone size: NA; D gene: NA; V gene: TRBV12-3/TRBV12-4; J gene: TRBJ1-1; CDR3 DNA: TGTGCCAGCAGTTTGGGACAAAACACTGAAGCTTTCTTT; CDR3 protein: CASSLGQNTEAFF
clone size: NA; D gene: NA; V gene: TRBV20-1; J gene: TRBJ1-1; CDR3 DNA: TGCAGTGCTAGTAGACAGAGCACTGAAGCTTTCTTT; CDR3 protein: CSASRQSTEAFF
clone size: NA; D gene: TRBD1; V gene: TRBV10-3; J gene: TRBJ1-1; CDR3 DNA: TGTGCCATCAGTGACGACAGGGCTGAAGCTTTCTTT; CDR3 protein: CAISDDRAEAFF
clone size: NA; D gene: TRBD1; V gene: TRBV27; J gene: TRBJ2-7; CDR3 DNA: TGTGCCAGCAGTTCTCCGGGACAGGGAAGGGACGAGCAGTACTTC; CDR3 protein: CASSSPGQGRDEQYF
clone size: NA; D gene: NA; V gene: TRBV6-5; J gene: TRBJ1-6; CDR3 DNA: TGTGCCAGCAGTTACCAGGGGTCCTATAATTCACCCCTCCACTTT; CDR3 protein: CASSYQGSYNSPLHF
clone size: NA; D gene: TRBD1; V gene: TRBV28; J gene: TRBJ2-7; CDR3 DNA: TGTGCCAGCAGTGGTTCCTTCGGACAGGGGTGGTACGAGCAGTACTTC; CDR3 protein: CASSGSFGQGWYEQYF
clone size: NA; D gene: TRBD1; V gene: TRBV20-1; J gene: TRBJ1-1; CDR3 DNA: TGCAGTGCTAGTACGGGAGGGGACAGAAACACTGAAGCTTTCTTT; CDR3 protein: CSASTGGDRNTEAFF
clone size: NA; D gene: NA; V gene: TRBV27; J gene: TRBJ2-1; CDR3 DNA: TGTGCCAGCAGTCTAACCCTAGGCGCCAGCAGTGAGCAGTTCTTC; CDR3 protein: CASSLTLGASSEQFF
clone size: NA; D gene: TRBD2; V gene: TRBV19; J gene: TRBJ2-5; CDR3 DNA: TGTGCCAGTAGTGCCGGACTAGCGATCCAAGAGACCCAGTACTTC; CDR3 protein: CASSAGLAIQETQYF
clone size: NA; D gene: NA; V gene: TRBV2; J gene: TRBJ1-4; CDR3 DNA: TGTGCCACTGCGCCGTTCCTGGGACCGACAAATGAAAAACTGTTTTTT; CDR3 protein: CATAPFLGPTNEKLFF
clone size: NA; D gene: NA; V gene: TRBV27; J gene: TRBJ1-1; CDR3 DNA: TGTGCCAGCAGTTTATCCCCTGGGGGCGCCCGTGAAGCTTTCTTT; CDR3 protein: CASSLSPGGAREAFF
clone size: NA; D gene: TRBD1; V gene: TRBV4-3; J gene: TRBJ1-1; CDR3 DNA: TGCGCCAGCAGCCAAGATGTGCAGGGGGCTTTCAACACTGAAGCTTTCTTT; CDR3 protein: CASSQDVQGAFNTEAFF
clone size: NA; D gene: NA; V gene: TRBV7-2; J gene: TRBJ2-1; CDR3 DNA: TGTGCCAGCAGCTTGGCAGGGACATCAGGCGGGCAGTTCTTC; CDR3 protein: CASSLAGTSGGQFF
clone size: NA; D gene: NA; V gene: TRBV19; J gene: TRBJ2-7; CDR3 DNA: TGTGCCAGTAGTATAAGATCGGGCTCGCGGAACGAGCAGTACTTC; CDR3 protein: CASSIRSGSRNEQYF
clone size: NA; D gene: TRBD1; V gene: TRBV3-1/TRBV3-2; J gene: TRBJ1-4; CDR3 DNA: TGTGCCAGCAGCAAAACAGGGGGCAGTGAAAAACTGTTTTTT; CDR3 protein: CASSKTGGSEKLFF
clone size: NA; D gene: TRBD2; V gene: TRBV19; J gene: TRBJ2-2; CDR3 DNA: TGTGCCAGTAGTCGGACTAGCGGGAGTGGGACCGGGGAGCTGTTTTTT; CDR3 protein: CASSRTSGSGTGELFF
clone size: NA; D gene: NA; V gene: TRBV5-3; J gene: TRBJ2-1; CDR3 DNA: TGTGCCAGAAGCATTACAGGGTCCTACAATGAGCAGTTCTTC; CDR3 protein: CARSITGSYNEQFF
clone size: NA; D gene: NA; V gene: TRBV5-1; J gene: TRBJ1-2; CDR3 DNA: TGCGCCAGCAGCTTGGACGGGGCTAACTATGGCTACACCTTC; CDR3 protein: CASSLDGANYGYTF
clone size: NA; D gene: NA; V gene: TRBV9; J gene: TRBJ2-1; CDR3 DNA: TGTGCCAGCAGCGTAGAAGGAACCACCCACGACAATGAGCAGTTCTTC; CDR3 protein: CASSVEGTTHDNEQFF
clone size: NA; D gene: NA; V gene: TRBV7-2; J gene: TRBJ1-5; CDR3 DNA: TGTGCCAGCAGCCCCTCCTCTCGTTTCGGGGGTAGCAATCAGCCCCAGCATTTT; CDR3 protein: CASSPSSRFGGSNQPQHF
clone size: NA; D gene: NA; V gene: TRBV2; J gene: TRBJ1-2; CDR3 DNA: TGTGCCAGCAGCCTATCGGAAGGGTTGGATGGCTACACCTTC; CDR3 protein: CASSLSEGLDGYTF
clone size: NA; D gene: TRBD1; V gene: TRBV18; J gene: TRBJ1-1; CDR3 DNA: TGTGCCAGCTCATTCCGGGACAGCCACAACACTGAAGCTTTCTTT; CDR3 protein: CASSFRDSHNTEAFF
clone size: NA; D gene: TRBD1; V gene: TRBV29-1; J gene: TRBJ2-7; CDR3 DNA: TGCAGCGTATCGGGACAGGGGCTCAACGAGCAGTACTTC; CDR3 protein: CSVSGQGLNEQYF
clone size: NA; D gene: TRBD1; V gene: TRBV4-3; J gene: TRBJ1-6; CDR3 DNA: TGCGCCAGCAGCAGAGACAGGGGTAATTCACCCCTCCACTTT; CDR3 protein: CASSRDRGNSPLHF
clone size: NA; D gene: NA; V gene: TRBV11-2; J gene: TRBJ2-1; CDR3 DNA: TGTGCCAGCAGCTTAGGAATAACTAGTAAGTTCTTC; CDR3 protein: CASSLGITSKFF
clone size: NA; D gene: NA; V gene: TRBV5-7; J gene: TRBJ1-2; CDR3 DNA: TGTGCCAGCAGCGCCCCGGCGGGGGAACGGAACTATGGCTACACCTTC; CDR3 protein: CASSAPAGERNYGYTF
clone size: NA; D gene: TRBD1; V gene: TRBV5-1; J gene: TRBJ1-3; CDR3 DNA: TGCGCCAGCAGCTGGGACAGCTCTGGAAACACCATATATTTT; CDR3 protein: CASSWDSSGNTIYF
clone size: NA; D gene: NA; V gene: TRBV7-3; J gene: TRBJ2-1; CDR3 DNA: TGTGCCAGCAGCTCCCAGGGGTACTCCTACAATGAGCAGTTCTTC; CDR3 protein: CASSSQGYSYNEQFF
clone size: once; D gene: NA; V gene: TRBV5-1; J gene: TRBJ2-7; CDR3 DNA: TGCGCCAGCAGCTTGGGACGCTCCTACGAGCAGTACTTC; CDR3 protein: CASSLGRSYEQYF